A selection of T cell receptor beta chains follows, all from one sample in a study of blood T cell repertoires in COVID-19. The method was immunoSEQ multiplex PCR; TCRdb's version includes in-frame clones alone and lacks a portion of them. The data contain about half a million clones, 70% to 90% of them singletons. Sample: peripheral blood. These receptors were obtained from a human donor in a cohort sampled during active COVID-19. The CDR3 runs from the conserved cysteine through the conserved F or W. The D gene is left open where the match is weak. Rows may omit the clone size; those that give it use once, few, many or a size class.

size	V	J	D	DNA	CDR3
NA	TRBV5-1	TRBJ1-1	TRBD1	TGCGCCAGCAGCCGCGGGACAGAGGGGTTGAACACTGAAGCTTTCTTT	CASSRGTEGLNTEAFF
many	TRBV30	TRBJ2-1	TRBD1	TGTGCCCTCCTCCGACAGGGATCCTACAATGAGCAGTTCTTC	CALLRQGSYNEQFF
few	TRBV5-6	TRBJ2-7	TRBD2	TGTGCCAGCAGCGCACTAGCGGGAGCCCCCGGGGGGCAGTACTTC	CASSALAGAPGGQYF
NA	TRBV27	TRBJ1-6	TRBD1	TGTGCCAGCAGTTTATGGGGGACAGGGGTTTCACCCCTCCACTTT	CASSLWGTGVSPLHF
NA	TRBV2	TRBJ2-3	TRBD1	TGTGCCAGCAGTCTTCTTCCGGGACAGGGGACTTACGCAGAATCAGATACGCAGTATTTT	CASSLLPGQGTYAESDTQYF
once	TRBV18	TRBJ2-7	TRBD1	TGTGCCAGCTCACCCGGGACAGGGGTCCCCGAGCAGTACTTC	CASSPGTGVPEQYF
NA	TRBV28	TRBJ2-4	NA	TGTGCCAGCAGTTTAGGGGGGGCTGAAGCCAAAAACATTCAGTACTTC	CASSLGGAEAKNIQYF
NA	TRBV7-3	TRBJ1-1	TRBD1	TGTGCCAGCAGCTTAAATCCAGGGGGGAACACTGAAGCTTTCTTT	CASSLNPGGNTEAFF
NA	TRBV20-1	TRBJ1-2	TRBD1	TGCAGTGCTAGTGTAGGACAGGGGGCGCGAGGCTACACCTTC	CSASVGQGARGYTF
once	TRBV24-1	TRBJ2-1	NA	TGTGCCACCAGTGATGGGCGAGGGAGTGAGCAGTTCTTC	CATSDGRGSEQFF
once	TRBV5-4	TRBJ2-7	NA	TGTGCCAGCAGCTTCCGACAGTCCTACGAGCAGTACTTC	CASSFRQSYEQYF
NA	TRBV25-1	TRBJ2-7	NA	TGTGCCAGCTTCAGCGGCTACGAGCAGTACTTC	CASFSGYEQYF
NA	TRBV6-5	TRBJ2-7	NA	TGTGCCAGCAGTTACTCGAGGGCAGACTACGAGCAGTACTTC	CASSYSRADYEQYF
NA	TRBV11-2	TRBJ1-1	TRBD1	TGTGCCAGCAGCTTAGGACAGGGGGAAGCTTTCTTT	CASSLGQGEAFF
NA	TRBV5-4	TRBJ2-5	TRBD1	TGTGCCAGCAGCGCAGACAGGGGGCGAGAGACCCAGTACTTC	CASSADRGRETQYF
NA	TRBV12-3/TRBV12-4	TRBJ2-7	TRBD1	TGTGCCAGCAGAAGACAGGGCTGGGAGCAGTACTTC	CASRRQGWEQYF
few	TRBV6-1	TRBJ2-7	TRBD1	TGTGCCAGCAGTGAAGCCTTACTAGGACAGGGCCTCTCCTACATCAAGTACTTC	CASSEALLGQGLSYIKYF
NA	TRBV24-1	TRBJ1-2	NA	TGTGCCACCAGTGACAAACAGGGCGTACAGGGCTACACCTTC	CATSDKQGVQGYTF
NA	TRBV28	TRBJ2-2	TRBD1	TGTGCCAGCAGTACCAGGGGGCGCGGGACCGGGGAGCTGTTTTTT	CASSTRGRGTGELFF
NA	TRBV18	TRBJ1-6	NA	TGTGCCAGCTCACGCTTACCCGAGCCCTCGAATTCACCCCTCCACTTT	CASSRLPEPSNSPLHF
NA	TRBV19	TRBJ1-5	NA	TGTGCCAGTAGTGGGGGGTTGGGCAATCAGCCCCAGCATTTT	CASSGGLGNQPQHF
NA	TRBV5-6	TRBJ1-2	NA	TGTGCCAGCAGCTTCGGGCAGGGCTATGGCTACACCTTC	CASSFGQGYGYTF
NA	TRBV28	TRBJ2-3	NA	TGTGCCAGCAGTTTTTCGGGAGTGGGGACAGATACGCAGTATTTT	CASSFSGVGTDTQYF